The source of this T cell receptor (beta chain) is a study of blood T cell repertoires in COVID-19. At the level of the study: Researchers got acute and convalescent COVID-19 samples from the United States, Italy and Spain. Sources were T cells, B-cell-depleted T cells, or PBMCs; the material itself was cDNA or gDNA.

There are 14 residues in the CDR3. The V end was cut by 1 base, the J end by 2 bases, with 9 bases between. Per germline, CDR1 SGHAT and CDR2 FQNNGV. As handled by the study authors: Using reference gene primer amplification, nucleated cell counts were estimated. TCRdb keeps only in-frame clones here, not all; method: immunoSEQ multiplex PCR. That table furnishes V, J and clone size, whereas the DNA furnished D and trimming. The sample carries around 55,000 clones, 88% recorded once. The clonotype was recovered from a man in his 60s with active COVID-19. This chain joins TRBV11-2 and TRBJ2-7, with unresolved D. The sample was peripheral blood. This CDR3 reads CASSLGRLTYEQYF. In DNA, the CDR3 is TGTGCCAGCAGCTTAGGGAGACTTACCTACGAGCAGTACTTC.